This TCR beta chain was identified in a study of blood T cell repertoires in COVID-19 (dated by TCRdb to the early 2020s). With respect to the entire study: Collaborator samples came from the United States, Italy and Spain and covered acute and convalescent phases of COVID-19. Samples were obtained from the ongoing ImmuneRACE study (first 160 participants) and from roughly 1,300 subjects provided by 6 global collaborators. The material from the prospective study consisted of cDNA or gDNA derived from T cells, B-cell-depleted T cells, or PBMCs. The repertoires were made available in a free public database intended to serve as a resource for research on the immune response to SARS-CoV-2. Deeply sampled blood TCRbeta repertoires from subjects exposed to, actively infected with, or recovered from COVID-19 were included in the dataset. The sample metadata nearly always contained a de-identified subject ID, COVID-19 status, age in years and sex. Where HLA class I and class II types were available, the types were taken from metadata supplied by the sample provider, not from assay-based typing.

At the junction V is shortened by 6 bases and J by 2 bases; bases outside the gene matches: 4. Looking up the germline V gene yields CDR1 MDHEN and CDR2 SYDVKM. Taken from cysteine to phenylalanine, the CDR3 has 13 residues. The sequence is cut down to CDR3 DNA, 39 bases in frame from base 1. This clone was seen a single time. Which antigen it targets is not known. There are no base qualities to consult, and no much larger clone falls within one base. What the work shows at the level of the full study, not this receptor alone: How much clinical and demographic metadata was included differed by source and by participant, and the metadata was provided uncurated.

TCRbeta CDR3 regions were amplified from genomic DNA using the immunoSEQ Assay, a bias-controlled multiplex PCR. The authors processed their data as follows. Nucleated cell counts per sample were estimated from amplification of reference gene primers within the assay. To quantify the absolute abundance of each unique TCRbeta CDR3 rearrangement, sequence reads were collapsed and filtered. Productive Simpson clonality was computed per sample as the square root of Simpson's diversity index over productive rearrangements. This is the immuneACCESS table as TCRdb keeps it, with only in-frame sequences that have V and J called. A part of the clones is gone; compared with another copy, unresolved V genes explain less than half, and the rest is unexplained. V, J and clone size are those of that table, while D and trimming were read from the DNA. This sample is represented by some 100,000 clones; around 90% of them were singletons. The ten top clones hold more than 5.5% of the sample.

Whole blood was collected in K2EDTA tubes by collaborating institutions according to the institutions' own protocols. Collaborator samples were shipped for TCRbeta analysis as frozen whole blood, isolated PBMCs, or DNA extracted from either sample type. The chain was built from TRBV28 and TRBJ2-7; TRBD1 lines up with 7 middle nucleotides. This clonotype was sampled from a woman aged 60 to 75 with acute or convalescent COVID-19. Sequenced input: peripheral blood. The CDR3 in this case is CASSLQGPYEQYF. The DNA is TGTGCCAGCAGCTTACAGGGGCCCTACGAGCAGTACTTC.